This T cell receptor beta chain was profiled in a study of cytomegalovirus exposure and HLA in healthy donors. Whole-study findings and limits: Later, an analysis showed that TCR beta chains associated with HLA were more clonally expanded than others that were equally common.

A word on this clone: As yet, its antigen is unknown.

Germline CDR1 SGHRS, CDR2 YFSETQ. The CDR3 sequence is 14 residues long. Between the trimmed V and J ends, which lost 4 bases and 1 base, there was a span of 11 bases. PCR employed 60 Vbeta and 13 Jbeta primers. Assay used: immunoSEQ multiplex PCR; TCRdb lists only in-frame clones, some missing. The sample holds about 180,000 clones, roughly three quarters seen once. Source material: PBMCs. This clonotype was obtained from a woman aged 25 to 39 in good health and CMV-seropositive. The chain uses TRBV5-1 and TRBJ2-5; a possible D gene is TRBD1 (6 bases). The CDR3 protein is CASSKDRAQETQYF. The CDR3 DNA reads TGCGCCAGCAGCAAGGACAGAGCCCAAGAGACCCAGTACTTC.